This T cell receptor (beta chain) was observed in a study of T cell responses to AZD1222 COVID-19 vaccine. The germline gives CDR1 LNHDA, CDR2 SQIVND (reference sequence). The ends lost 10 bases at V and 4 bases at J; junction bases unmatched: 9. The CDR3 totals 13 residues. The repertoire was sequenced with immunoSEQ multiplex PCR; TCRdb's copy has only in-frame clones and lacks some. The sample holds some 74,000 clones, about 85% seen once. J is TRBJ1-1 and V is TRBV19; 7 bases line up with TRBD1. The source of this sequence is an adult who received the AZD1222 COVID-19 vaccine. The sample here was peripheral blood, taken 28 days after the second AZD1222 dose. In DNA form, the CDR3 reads TGTGCCACCAACACAGGGGCTCCCACTGAAGCTTTCTTT. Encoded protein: CATNTGAPTEAFF.